Only a few counts were recorded for the clone carrying this T cell receptor beta chain. The target antigen is unknown. The sample is drawn from a study of post-analysis software for immune sequencing data. Study-wide findings and caveats: The study found TRBV5-6, TRBV5-1 and TRBV20-1 among several TRBV segments more frequent in patients than controls.

Between the trimmed V and J ends, which lost 2 bases and 1 base, there was a span of 12 bases. Germline assignment: CDR1 MNHNS and CDR2 SASEGT. There are 16 residues in the CDR3. cDNA libraries for TCR beta contained unique molecular identifiers. TCRdb re-called the PCR reads with MiXCR, one entry per CDR3 protein. The sample has 150,000 to 200,000 distinct CDR3 sequences, under 40% seen once. Sequences were derived from blood, sampled after autologous hematopoietic stem cell transplantation. V is TRBV6-1 and J is TRBJ1-5; a weak D match, TRBD1 (5 bases). This clonotype was obtained from a girl aged 10-17 years with multiple sclerosis. CDR3: CASSESYGDSNQPQHF. The CDR3 region has the DNA TGTGCCAGCAGTGAATCGTACGGGGACAGCAATCAGCCCCAGCATTTT.